The sequence of this T cell receptor (beta chain) was determined in a study of immune cell composition in non-small cell lung cancer. Data came from immunoSEQ multiplex PCR; TCRdb stores just in-frame clones and leaves some out. The sample lists some 14,000 clones, 81% occurring once. CDR3 length: 15 residues. Germline V gene lookup returns CDR1 MNHEY and CDR2 SVGAGI. With V trimmed by 4 bases and J by 5 bases, 5 bases remained unmatched. The sequence came from a human donor with non-small cell lung cancer. This rearrangement joins TRBV6-5 to TRBJ2-7, with 13 bases matching TRBD2. Specimen: lung tumor tissue. Written as DNA, the CDR3 is TGTGCCAGCAGTTGGACCGGGACTAGCGGGAACGAGCAGTACTTC. Translating it yields CASSWTGTSGNEQYF.